This T cell receptor beta chain comes out of a study of blood T cells in healthy people across ages. Across the study: About one barcoded beta molecule per two T cells was the capture yield of template switching. General study points: Both higher diversity and more naive CD4+ cells marked long-lived donors when set against aged donors.

Isolated per sample were at least 7 million PBMCs. With a J-beta primer mix and a sample-barcoded 5' primer, a second PCR ran about 7 to 12 cycles. A template-switch adaptor with 12 random nucleotides tagged each cDNA molecule. TCRdb re-called the 5' RACE reads with MiXCR, one entry per CDR3 protein. The table has roughly 800,000 distinct CDR3 sequences, 55% to 75% seen once. With respect to this clonotype: Its antigen is still unknown.

The CDR3 covers 16 residues. Specimen: blood. This sequence joins TRBV21-1 and TRBJ1-2. TRBV21-1 is annotated as a pseudogene. The source is a young man in good health. The CDR3 DNA reads as TGTGCCAGCAGCAAAGTCCCAGAGGAGTGCAGCTATGGCTACACCTTC. Protein sequence: CASSKVPEECSYGYTF.